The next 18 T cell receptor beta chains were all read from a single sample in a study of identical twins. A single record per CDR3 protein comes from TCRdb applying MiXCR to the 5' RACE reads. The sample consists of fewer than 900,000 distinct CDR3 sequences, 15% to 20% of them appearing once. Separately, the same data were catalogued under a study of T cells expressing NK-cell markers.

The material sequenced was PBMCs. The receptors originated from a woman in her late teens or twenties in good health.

The CDR3 protein is CSATGLQHSYEQYF. The CDR3 DNA sequence: TGCAGTGCTACGGGACTACAACACTCCTACGAGCAGTACTTC. The chain uses TRBV20-1 and TRBJ2-7; TRBD2 aligns across 7 bases. Germline trimming cut 4 bases from V and 0 bases from J; bases unmatched to any gene: 6. CDR3 length: 14 residues. The V gene's germline CDR1 is DFQATT and CDR2 SNEGSKA (reference sequence).

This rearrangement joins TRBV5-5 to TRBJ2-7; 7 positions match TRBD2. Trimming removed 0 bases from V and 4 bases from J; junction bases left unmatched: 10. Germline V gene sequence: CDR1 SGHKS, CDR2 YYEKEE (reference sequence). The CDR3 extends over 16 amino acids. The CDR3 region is CASSLGGAGVWYEQYF. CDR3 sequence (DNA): TGTGCCAGCAGCTTGGGTGGCGCGGGAGTTTGGTACGAGCAGTACTTC. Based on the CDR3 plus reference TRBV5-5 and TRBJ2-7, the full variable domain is DAGVTQSPTHLIKTRGQQVTLRCSPISGHKSVSWYQQVLGQGPQFIFQYYEKEERGRGNFPDRFSARQFPNYSSELNVNALLLGDSALYLCASSLGGAGVWYEQYFGPGTRLTVT.

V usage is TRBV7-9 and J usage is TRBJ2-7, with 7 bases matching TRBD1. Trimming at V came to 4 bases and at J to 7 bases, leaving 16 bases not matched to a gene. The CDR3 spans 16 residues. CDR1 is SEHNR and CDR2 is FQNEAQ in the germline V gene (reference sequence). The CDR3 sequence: CASSWGSGQNFEEQYF. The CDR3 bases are TGTGCCAGCAGCTGGGGGTCGGGACAGAACTTTGAGGAGCAGTACTTC. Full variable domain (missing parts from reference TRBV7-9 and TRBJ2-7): DTGVSQNPRHKITKRGQNVTFRCDPISEHNRLYWYRQTLGQGPEFLTYFQNEAQLEKSRLLSDRFSAERPKGSFSTLEIQRTEQGDSAMYLCASSWGSGQNFEEQYFGPGTRLTVT.

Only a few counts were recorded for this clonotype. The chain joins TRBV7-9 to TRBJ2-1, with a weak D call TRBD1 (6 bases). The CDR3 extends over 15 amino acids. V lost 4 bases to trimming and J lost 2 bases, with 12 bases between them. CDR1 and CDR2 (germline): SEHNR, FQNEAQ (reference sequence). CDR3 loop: CASSYGTPAYNEQFF. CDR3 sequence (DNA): TGTGCCAGCAGCTACGGGACACCAGCCTACAATGAGCAGTTCTTC. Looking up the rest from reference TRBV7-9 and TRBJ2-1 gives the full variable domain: DTGVSQNPRHKITKRGQNVTFRCDPISEHNRLYWYRQTLGQGPEFLTYFQNEAQLEKSRLLSDRFSAERPKGSFSTLEIQRTEQGDSAMYLCASSYGTPAYNEQFFGPGTRLTVL.

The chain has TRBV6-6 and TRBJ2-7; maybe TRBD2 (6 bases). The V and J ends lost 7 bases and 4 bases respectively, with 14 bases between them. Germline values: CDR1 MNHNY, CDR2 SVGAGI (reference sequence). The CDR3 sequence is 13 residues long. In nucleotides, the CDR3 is TGTGCCAGCAAGGGCGGGACCAGATACGAGCAGTACTTC. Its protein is CASKGGTRYEQYF.

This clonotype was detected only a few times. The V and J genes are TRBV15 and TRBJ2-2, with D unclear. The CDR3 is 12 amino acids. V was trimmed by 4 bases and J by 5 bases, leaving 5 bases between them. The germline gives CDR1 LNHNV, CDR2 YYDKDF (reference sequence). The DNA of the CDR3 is TGTGCCACCAGCATTTTGACCGGGGAGCTGTTTTTT. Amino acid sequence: CATSILTGELFF. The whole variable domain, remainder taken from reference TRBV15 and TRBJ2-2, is DAMVIQNPRYQVTQFGKPVTLSCSQTLNHNVMYWYQQKSSQAPKLLFHYYDKDFNNEADTPDNFQSRRPNTSFCFLDIRSPGLGDTAMYLCATSILTGELFFGEGSRLTVL.

This chain's CDR3 is CASSQRRETEAFF. The CDR3 region has the DNA TGTGCCAGCAGCCAAAGGAGGGAGACTGAAGCTTTCTTT. The rearrangement links TRBV3-1 to TRBJ1-1; D not certain. CDR1 and CDR2 (germline): LGHDT, YNNKEL (reference sequence). This CDR3 comprises 13 residues. V was pared by 2 bases and J by 5 bases, with 9 bases between. Filled out from reference TRBV3-1 and TRBJ1-1, the complete variable domain reads DTAVSQTPKYLVTQMGNDKSIKCEQNLGHDTMYWYKQDSKKFLKIMFSYNNKELIINETVPNRFSPKSPDKAHLNLHINSLELGDSAVYFCASSQRRETEAFFGQGTRLTVV.

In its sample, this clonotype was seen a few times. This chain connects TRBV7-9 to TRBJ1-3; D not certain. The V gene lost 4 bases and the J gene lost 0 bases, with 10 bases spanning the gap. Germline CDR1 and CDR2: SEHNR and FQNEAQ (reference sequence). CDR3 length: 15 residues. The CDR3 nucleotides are TGTGCCAGCAGCTCAGAAGGCCTCTCTGGAAACACCATATATTTT. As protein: CASSSEGLSGNTIYF.

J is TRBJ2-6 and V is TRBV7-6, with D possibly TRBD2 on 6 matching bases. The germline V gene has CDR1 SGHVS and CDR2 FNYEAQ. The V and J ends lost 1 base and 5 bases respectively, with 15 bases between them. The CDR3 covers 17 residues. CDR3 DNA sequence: TGTGCCAGCAGCTTAGGGCCCCGGGGGTCCAGGGCCAACGTCCTGACTTTC. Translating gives CASSLGPRGSRANVLTF.

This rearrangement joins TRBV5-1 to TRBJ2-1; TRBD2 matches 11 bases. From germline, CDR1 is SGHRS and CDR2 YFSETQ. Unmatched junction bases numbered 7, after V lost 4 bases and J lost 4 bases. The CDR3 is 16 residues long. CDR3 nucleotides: TGCGCCAGCAGCACAGTAGCGGGAGGGAGATACAATGAGCAGTTCTTC. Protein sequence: CASSTVAGGRYNEQFF.

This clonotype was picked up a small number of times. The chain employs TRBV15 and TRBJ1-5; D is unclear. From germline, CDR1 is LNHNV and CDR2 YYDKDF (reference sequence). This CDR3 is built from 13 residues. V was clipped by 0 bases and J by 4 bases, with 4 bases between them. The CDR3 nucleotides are TGTGCCACCAGCAGAGAGCGGAATCAGCCCCAGCATTTT. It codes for CATSRERNQPQHF.

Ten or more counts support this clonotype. The CDR3 sequence: CASSLAPREGNEQFF. CDR3 coding DNA: TGCGCCAGCAGCTTGGCCCCCAGGGAAGGCAATGAGCAGTTCTTC. The chain joins TRBV5-1 to TRBJ2-1; TRBD1 is a possible D gene (5 bases). The CDR3 is 15 residues long. Per the germline V gene, CDR1 is SGHRS and CDR2 is YFSETQ. V was clipped by 0 bases and J by 6 bases, with 13 bases between them. Variable domain in full (rest from reference TRBV5-1 and TRBJ2-1): KAGVTQTPRYLIKTRGQQVTLSCSPISGHRSVSWYQQTPGQGLQFLFEYFSETQRNKGNFPGRFSGRQFSNSRSEMNVSTLELGDSALYLCASSLAPREGNEQFFGPGTRLTVL.

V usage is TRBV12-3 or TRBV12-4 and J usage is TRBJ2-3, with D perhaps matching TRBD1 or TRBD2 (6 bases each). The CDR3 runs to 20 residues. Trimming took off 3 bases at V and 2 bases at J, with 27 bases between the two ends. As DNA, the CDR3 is TGTGCCAGCAGTTTTCCCCGCGGAGGGGGGCCCGTGGGACTCACAGATACGCAGTATTTT. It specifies CASSFPRGGGPVGLTDTQYF.

CDR3 sequence: CASSLAPGLADTGELFF. As DNA, the CDR3 is TGTGCCAGCAGCTTAGCCCCGGGACTAGCAGACACCGGGGAGCTGTTTTTT. V usage is TRBV7-9 and J usage is TRBJ2-2; 9 bases align to TRBD2. The germline V gene has CDR1 SEHNR and CDR2 FQNEAQ (reference sequence). The length of the CDR3 is 17 residues. With V trimmed by 0 bases and J by 3 bases, 5 bases remained unmatched.

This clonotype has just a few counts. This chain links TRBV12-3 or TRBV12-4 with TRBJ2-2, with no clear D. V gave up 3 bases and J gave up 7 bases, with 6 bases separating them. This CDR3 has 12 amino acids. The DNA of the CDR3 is TGTGCCAGCAGTTTTTTCTTCGGGGAGCTGTTTTTT. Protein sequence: CASSFFFGELFF.

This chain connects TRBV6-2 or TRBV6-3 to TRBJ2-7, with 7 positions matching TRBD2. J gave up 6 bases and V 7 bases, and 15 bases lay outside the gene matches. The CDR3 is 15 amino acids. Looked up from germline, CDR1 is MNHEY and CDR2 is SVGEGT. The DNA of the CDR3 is TGTGCCAGCACCAAGGGGCTTCGCGGGAGCCCCGAGCAGTACTTC. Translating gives CASTKGLRGSPEQYF.

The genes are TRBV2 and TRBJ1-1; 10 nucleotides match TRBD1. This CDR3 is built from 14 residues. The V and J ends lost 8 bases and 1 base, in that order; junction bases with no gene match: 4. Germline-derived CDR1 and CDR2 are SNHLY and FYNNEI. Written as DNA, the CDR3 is TGTGCCAGCCGGGACAGGGGATCGAACACTGAAGCTTTCTTT. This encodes CASRDRGSNTEAFF. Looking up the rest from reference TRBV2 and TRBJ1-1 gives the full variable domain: EPEVTQTPSHQVTQMGQEVILRCVPISNHLYFYWYRQILGQKVEFLVSFYNNEISEKSEIFDDQFSVERPDGSNFTLKIRSTKLEDSAMYFCASRDRGSNTEAFFGQGTRLTVV.

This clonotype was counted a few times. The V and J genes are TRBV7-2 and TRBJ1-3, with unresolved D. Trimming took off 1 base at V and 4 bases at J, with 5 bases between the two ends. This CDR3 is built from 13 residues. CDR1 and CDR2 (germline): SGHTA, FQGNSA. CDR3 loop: CASSLGRGNTIYF. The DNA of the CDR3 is TGTGCCAGCAGCTTAGGTCGGGGAAACACCATATATTTT.